The 10 T cell receptor beta chains given below trace back to one sample, sequenced in a study of cytomegalovirus exposure and HLA in healthy donors. Measured with immunoSEQ multiplex PCR; TCRdb has only the in-frame clones, and not every one. The sample shows approximately 130,000 clones, approximately 90% of them seen only once. The sample comprised PBMCs. The receptor set was obtained from a woman aged 18-29 years in good health and CMV-seronegative.

The V gene is TRBV7-6, the J gene TRBJ2-2, with 10 bases fitting TRBD1. Unmatched junction bases numbered 5, after V lost 4 bases and J lost 6 bases. The CDR3 runs 15 residues. Germline values: CDR1 SGHVS, CDR2 FNYEAQ. The CDR3: CASSYRTGGAGELFF. In nucleotides, the CDR3 is TGTGCCAGCAGCTACAGGACAGGGGGTGCCGGGGAGCTGTTTTTT.

V usage is TRBV5-1 and J usage is TRBJ2-1; D gene uncertain. Germline V gene data show CDR1 as SGHRS and CDR2 as YFSETQ. The ends were cut back, 6 bases at V and 5 bases at J, with 15 bases in the middle. CDR3 length: 14 amino acids. CDR3 DNA sequence: TGCGCCAGCATGTCTATCTCGCCTCACAATGAGCAGTTCTTC. Translated: CASMSISPHNEQFF.

V gene TRBV5-1 combines with J gene TRBJ2-1; possibly TRBD2 for D (6 bases). V was cut by 0 bases and J by 0 bases, with 10 bases left in between. CDR3 length equals 16 residues. The germline V gene has CDR1 SGHRS and CDR2 YFSETQ. The CDR3: CASSLAGGGSYNEQFF. CDR3 bases: TGCGCCAGCAGCTTGGCCGGGGGAGGCTCCTACAATGAGCAGTTCTTC. The whole variable domain, filled in from reference TRBV5-1 and TRBJ2-1, reads KAGVTQTPRYLIKTRGQQVTLSCSPISGHRSVSWYQQTPGQGLQFLFEYFSETQRNKGNFPGRFSGRQFSNSRSEMNVSTLELGDSALYLCASSLAGGGSYNEQFFGPGTRLTVL.

This clone has just one count. The chain joins TRBV6-5 to TRBJ2-3; the match to TRBD2 covers 8 bases. Trimming cost V 4 bases and J 0 bases; bases outside gene matches: 6. The CDR3 length is 16 residues. Germline V CDR1 and CDR2: MNHEY, SVGAGI. CDR3 protein: CASSSGLASSTDTQYF. The CDR3 DNA follows: TGTGCCAGCAGTTCTGGACTAGCATCTAGCACAGATACGCAGTATTTT.

This clone was found once. This sample also contains other DNA sequences that code for the same CDR3. The rearrangement joins TRBV5-4 to TRBJ1-1; possible D gene TRBD1, 5 bases. Per germline, CDR1 SGHNT and CDR2 YYREEE (reference sequence). V lost 1 base, J lost 2 bases, and 6 bases lay in between. This CDR3 contains 13 residues. CDR3 DNA sequence: TGTGCCAGCAGCTTGCAGGGTAACACTGAAGCTTTCTTT. It yields the protein CASSLQGNTEAFF.

The chain links TRBV6-1 to TRBJ2-5; 12 nucleotides align to TRBD2. V was pared by 1 base and J by 5 bases, with 8 bases of the junction left unmatched. The CDR3 consists of 17 residues. Germline assignment: CDR1 MNHNS and CDR2 SASEGT. This CDR3 is CASSEGASGGAWETQYF. The CDR3 DNA follows: TGTGCCAGCAGTGAAGGGGCTAGCGGGGGGGCCTGGGAGACCCAGTACTTC.

The chain has TRBV5-1 and TRBJ2-7, with a tentative D call TRBD1 (7 bases). Trimming took 0 bases from V and 1 from J, leaving 17 bases between them. Looked up from germline, CDR1 is SGHRS and CDR2 is YFSETQ. The CDR3 totals 17 residues. The CDR3 protein is CASSLEVGGAGSYEQYF. In DNA form, the CDR3 reads TGCGCCAGCAGCTTGGAGGTAGGGGGCGCGGGATCCTACGAGCAGTACTTC.

The genes are TRBV28 and TRBJ2-1; 7 nucleotides align to TRBD2. The V gene end was trimmed by 7 bases and the J gene end by 3 bases; junction bases not matched to a gene: 6. Germline CDR1 MDHEN, CDR2 SYDVKM. The CDR3 length is 14 residues. The CDR3 region is CASTAGEDYNEQFF. In nucleotides, the CDR3 is TGTGCCAGCACGGCGGGAGAGGACTACAATGAGCAGTTCTTC.

The table lists this clone with a count of one. V usage is TRBV29-1 and J usage is TRBJ2-1; TRBD1 matches 10 bases. Germline assignment: CDR1 SQVTM and CDR2 ANQGSEA. There are 17 residues in the CDR3. Losses at the gene ends were 5 bases for V and 0 bases for J; bases not matched to a gene: 10. The CDR3 here is CSVWARQGASSYNEQFF. CDR3 nucleotide sequence: TGCAGCGTTTGGGCCAGACAGGGGGCTAGCTCCTACAATGAGCAGTTCTTC.

The chain joins TRBV9 to TRBJ1-1; a weak D match, TRBD1 (6 bases). The CDR3 runs 14 residues. The V and J ends lost 1 base and 7 bases respectively, with 14 bases between them. CDR1 and CDR2 from the germline V gene are SGDLS and YYNGEE. CDR3 sequence (DNA): TGTGCCAGCAGCGTATCAGGGGATAGACGTGAAGCTTTCTTT. Its translation: CASSVSGDRREAFF.